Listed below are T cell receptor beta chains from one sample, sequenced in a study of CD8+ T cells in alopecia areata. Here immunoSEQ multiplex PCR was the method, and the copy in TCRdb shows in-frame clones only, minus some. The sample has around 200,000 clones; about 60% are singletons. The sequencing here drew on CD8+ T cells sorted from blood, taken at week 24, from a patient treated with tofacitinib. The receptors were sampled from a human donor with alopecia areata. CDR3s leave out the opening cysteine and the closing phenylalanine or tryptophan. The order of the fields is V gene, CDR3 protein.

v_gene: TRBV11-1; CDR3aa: ASSLFPHDRGTTEAF
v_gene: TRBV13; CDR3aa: ASSRRGQGNGEQY
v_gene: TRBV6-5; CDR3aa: ASSYSWGSEQF
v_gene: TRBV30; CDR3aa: AIDEGEKLF
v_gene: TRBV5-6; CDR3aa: ASSPLAGAGTYEQY
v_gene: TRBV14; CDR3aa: ASSLRQGLGDTEAF
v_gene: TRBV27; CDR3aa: ASSHLWAATGELF
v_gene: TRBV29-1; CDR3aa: SVEARGSSYEQY
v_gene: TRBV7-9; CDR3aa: ASSRLGFSGVNNEQF
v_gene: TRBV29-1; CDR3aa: SVEDEGELF
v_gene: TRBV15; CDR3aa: ATSRPPRGSNSPLH
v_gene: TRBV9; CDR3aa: ASSVADGMYNEQF
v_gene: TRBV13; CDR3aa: ASSLGTGGGQPQH
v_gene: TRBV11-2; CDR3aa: ASSSTGQGIYEQY
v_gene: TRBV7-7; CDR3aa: ASSPQGLSSGANVLT
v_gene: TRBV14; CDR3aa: ASSHIRHRAYEQY
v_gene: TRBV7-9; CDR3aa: ASSHRTGNEQY
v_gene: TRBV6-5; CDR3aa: ASSASGGVQETQY
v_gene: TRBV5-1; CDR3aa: ASSSWPWTAYGYT
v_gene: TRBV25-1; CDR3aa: ASSEPASGGNEQF
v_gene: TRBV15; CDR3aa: ATSRDLSSYNEQF
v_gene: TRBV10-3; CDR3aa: AISESGTSGGGQF
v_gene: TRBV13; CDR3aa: ASSPGGAGGYEQY
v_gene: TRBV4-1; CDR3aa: ASSQGQGSTEAF
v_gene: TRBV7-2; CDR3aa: ASSPDGTYNEQF
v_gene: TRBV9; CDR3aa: ASSPTSGGYEQY
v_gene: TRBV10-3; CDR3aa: AISRGERGASYNEQF
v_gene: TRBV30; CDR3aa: AWSPLRGYT
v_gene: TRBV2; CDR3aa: ASSETSQAF
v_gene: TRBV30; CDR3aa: AWGKMDGYT
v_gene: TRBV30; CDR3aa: AWAAGIDYEQY
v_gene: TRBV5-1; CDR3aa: ASSRNSYEQY
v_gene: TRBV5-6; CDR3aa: ASSAGANVLT
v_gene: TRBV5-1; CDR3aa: ASTQGPPTTEQF
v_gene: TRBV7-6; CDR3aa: ASSPWRTGTDTQY
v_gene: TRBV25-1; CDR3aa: ASNGGKSNQPQH
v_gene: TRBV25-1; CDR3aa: ASSDQTWETQY
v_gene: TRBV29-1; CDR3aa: SVLTGGSYEQY
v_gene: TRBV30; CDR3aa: AWSGQGRNQPQH
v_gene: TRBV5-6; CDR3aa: ASSFVTGAADGYT
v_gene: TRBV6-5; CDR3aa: ASSYSLTGQSGYT
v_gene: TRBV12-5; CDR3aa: ASGKGTVATSTDTQY
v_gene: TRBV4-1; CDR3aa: ASSLGSSGNQPQH
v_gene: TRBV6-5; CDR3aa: ASSYLSGELRTQY
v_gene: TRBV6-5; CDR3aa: ASSRDGYSNQPQH
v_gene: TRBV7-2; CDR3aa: ASSLRAVSDPISNQPQH
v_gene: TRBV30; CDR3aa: AGDPGSGNTIY
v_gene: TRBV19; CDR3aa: ARIQRDRLKLRDYEQY
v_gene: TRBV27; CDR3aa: ASSPGQAGANVLT
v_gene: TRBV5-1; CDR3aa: ASSLDPQIWY
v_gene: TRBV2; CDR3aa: ASRNPGLGYNEQF
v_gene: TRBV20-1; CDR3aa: SASPSYEQY
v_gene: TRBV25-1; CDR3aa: ASSDTAEAF
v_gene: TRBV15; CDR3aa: ATSGQGVSAGELF
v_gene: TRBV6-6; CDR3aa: ASSYQPDRNNSPLH
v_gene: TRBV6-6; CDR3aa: ASSYNQETQY
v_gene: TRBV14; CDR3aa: ASSRLGGPQH
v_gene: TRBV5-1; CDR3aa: ASSLESGGTDTQY
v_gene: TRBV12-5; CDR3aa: ASGRGEPQH
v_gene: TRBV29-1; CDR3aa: SVEDRGWETQY